The clone carrying this T cell receptor beta chain was picked up a small number of times. TCRdb used MiXCR to reprocess the reads, holding one entry per CDR3 protein. This sample has around 280,000 distinct CDR3 sequences; 9.6% occur once, and the top ten carry approximately 2.4%. The data were obtained in a study of T cell repertoires in cytomegalovirus infection. Study-level information: CMV infection plus the matching HLA type was flagged by public TCR beta signatures.

V was shortened by 1 base and J by 5 bases, with 11 bases between the two germline ends. Germline CDR1 and CDR2: LNHNV and YYDKDF (reference sequence). This CDR3 comprises 14 residues. The chain is built from TRBV15 and TRBJ2-5; possible D gene TRBD1, 5 bases. The clonotype was recovered from a human donor in good health (CMV status not recorded). Some clones in this sample may be carry-over from other donors' samples. Source material: PBMCs. CDR3 bases: TGTGCCACCAGCAGAGTGGCAGGGATGGAGACCCAGTACTTC. Amino acid sequence: CATSRVAGMETQYF.